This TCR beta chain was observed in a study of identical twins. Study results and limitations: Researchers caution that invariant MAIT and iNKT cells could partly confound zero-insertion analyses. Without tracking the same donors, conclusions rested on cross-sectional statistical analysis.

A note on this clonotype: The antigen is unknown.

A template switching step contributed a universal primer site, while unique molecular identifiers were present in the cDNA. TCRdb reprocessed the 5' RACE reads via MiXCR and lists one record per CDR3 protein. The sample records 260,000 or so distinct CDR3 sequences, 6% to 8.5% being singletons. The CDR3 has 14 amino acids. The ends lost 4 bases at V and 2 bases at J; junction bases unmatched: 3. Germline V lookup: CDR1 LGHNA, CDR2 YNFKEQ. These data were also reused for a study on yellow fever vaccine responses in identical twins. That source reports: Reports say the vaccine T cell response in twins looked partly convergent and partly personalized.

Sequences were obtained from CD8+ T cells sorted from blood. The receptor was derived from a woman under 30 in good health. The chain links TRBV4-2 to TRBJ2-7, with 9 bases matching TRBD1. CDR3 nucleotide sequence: TGTGCCAGCAGCCCCGGGACAGGGACCTACGAGCAGTACTTC. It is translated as CASSPGTGTYEQYF.